Below are 21 T cell receptor beta chains sequenced from a single sample in a study of blood T cell repertoires in COVID-19 (dated by TCRdb to the early 2020s). Library preparation employed the immunoSEQ multiplex PCR assay. TCRdb stores this immuneACCESS table with in-frame sequences only. Part of the clones is absent; in the studies checked, under half of the shortfall reflects unresolved V genes, and no reason is known for the rest. This sample lists some 180,000 clones; roughly 81% were detected once. The top ten clones comprise around 12% of the sample. Sequencing was carried out using peripheral blood. The receptors stem from an elderly woman with COVID-19, enrolled during active disease.

This chain uses TRBV5-4 with TRBJ2-1; 7 positions match TRBD2. The CDR3 loop spans 15 amino acids. CDR1 is SGHNT and CDR2 is YYREEE in the germline V gene (reference sequence). The J segment lost 7 bases and the V segment lost 3 bases, leaving 10 bases of the junction unmatched. CDR3 sequence (DNA): TGTGCCAGCAGCTCCGCTAGCGGCCCTTTGAATGAGCAGTTCTTC. This codes for CASSSASGPLNEQFF.

The gene calls are TRBV27 and TRBJ2-7, with a possible D match to TRBD1 (6 bases). From germline, CDR1 is MNHEY and CDR2 SMNVEV (reference sequence). Trimming left V 10 bases short and J 0 bases short, with 13 bases between. The CDR3 runs 13 residues. The CDR3 here is CATMDRYSYEQYF. CDR3 nucleotides: TGTGCCACCATGGACAGATACTCCTACGAGCAGTACTTC.

The rearrangement joins TRBV10-3 to TRBJ1-6; possibly TRBD1 for D (6 bases). Trimming removed 4 bases at V and 5 bases at J, with 12 bases between. The V gene's germline CDR1 is ENHRY and CDR2 SYGVKD. CDR3 length: 15 amino acids. The CDR3: CAISARAGDNSPLHF. CDR3 nucleotide sequence: TGTGCCATCAGTGCTAGGGCAGGGGATAATTCACCCCTCCACTTT.

This clone was detected a few times. The chain joins TRBV2 to TRBJ2-7; D remains ambiguous. The germline V gene has CDR1 SNHLY and CDR2 FYNNEI. The CDR3 spans 16 residues. The germline V and J ends were trimmed by 3 bases and 3 bases, with 18 bases remaining between them. Here the CDR3 DNA reads TGTGCCAGCAGTGATAAGGTCCGTCTCACGGGCTACGAGCAGTACTTC. Residues: CASSDKVRLTGYEQYF. The variable domain in full, with the rest retrieved from reference TRBV2 and TRBJ2-7, is EPEVTQTPSHQVTQMGQEVILRCVPISNHLYFYWYRQILGQKVEFLVSFYNNEISEKSEIFDDQFSVERPDGSNFTLKIRSTKLEDSAMYFCASSDKVRLTGYEQYFGPGTRLTVT.

The chain uses TRBV7-7 and TRBJ2-1; possible D gene TRBD2, 5 bases. Germline lookup yields CDR1 SSHAT and CDR2 FNYEAQ (reference sequence). This CDR3 region has 14 residues. Trimming left V 1 base short and J 9 bases short, with 13 bases between. CDR3 DNA: TGTGCCAGCAGCTTAGTCGAGGGCTTGGGTGAGCAGTTCTTC. It yields the protein CASSLVEGLGEQFF.

This rearrangement joins TRBV2 to TRBJ2-1; TRBD2 matches at 7 bases. The length of the CDR3 is 14 residues. CDR1 is SNHLY, CDR2 FYNNEI, per germline. V shed 6 bases and J 9 bases; nucleotides not matched to a gene: 11. CDR3 in amino acids: CASRGWGGSGEQFF. The CDR3 nucleotides are TGTGCCAGCAGGGGATGGGGGGGGAGCGGTGAGCAGTTCTTC.

The table lists this clone with a few counts. The V and J genes are TRBV10-3 and TRBJ2-7, with 8 nucleotides matching TRBD2. With 10 bases clipped from V and 2 bases from J, the junction kept 7 bases outside the gene matches. The germline gives CDR1 ENHRY, CDR2 SYGVKD. The CDR3 is 13 residues long. This CDR3 reads CATRAGGTYEQYF. CDR3 nucleotide sequence: TGTGCCACCAGGGCGGGAGGTACCTACGAGCAGTACTTC.

The CDR3 here is CASSQPFGEANGYTF. DNA of the CDR3: TGTGCCAGCAGTCAACCGTTTGGGGAGGCCAATGGCTACACCTTC. This chain uses TRBV6-5 with TRBJ1-2; no firm D call. The V gene's germline CDR1 is MNHEY and CDR2 SVGAGI. The CDR3 covers 15 residues. V lost 5 bases and J 6 bases, leaving 19 bases between the germline ends.

This sequence joins TRBV27 and TRBJ2-1; perhaps TRBD2 as D (6 bases). The CDR3 is 15 amino acids. The ends were cut back, 5 bases at V and 1 base at J, with 12 bases in the middle. Germline assignment: CDR1 MNHEY and CDR2 SMNVEV (reference sequence). The CDR3 sequence: CASSRNGRSYNEQFF. CDR3 nucleotide sequence: TGTGCCAGCAGTCGCAACGGGAGATCCTACAATGAGCAGTTCTTC.

The chain has TRBV29-1 and TRBJ1-1; perhaps TRBD1 as D (5 bases). The V end lost 7 bases, the J end lost 0 bases, and 9 bases lay between the germline ends. The CDR3 is 12 amino acids. CDR1 and CDR2 (germline): SQVTM, ANQGSEA. In DNA form, the CDR3 reads TGCAGCGCAGACAGCATGAACACTGAAGCTTTCTTT. Amino acid sequence: CSADSMNTEAFF.

The genes are TRBV5-4 and TRBJ2-4; no clear D. Germline CDR1 and CDR2: SGHNT and YYREEE (reference sequence). Trimming left V 4 bases short and J 7 bases short, with 18 bases between. The CDR3 is made up of 15 amino acids. The CDR3 nucleotides are TGTGCCAGCAGCCTCGACCGGGTCATCGGGAACATTCAGTACTTC. This sequence encodes CASSLDRVIGNIQYF.

A single count supports this clone. This chain joins TRBV2 and TRBJ2-3; 9 bases fit TRBD1. The germline V gene has CDR1 SNHLY and CDR2 FYNNEI. With 6 bases clipped from V and 10 bases from J, the junction kept 5 bases outside the gene matches. The CDR3 runs to 12 residues. CDR3 coding DNA: TGTGCCAGCAGCTTGGACAGGGGATCGCAGTATTTT. Protein sequence: CASSLDRGSQYF.

The chain joins TRBV10-3 to TRBJ1-1; 11 bases are a match to TRBD1. V dropped 6 bases and J dropped 1; count of bases not matched to a gene: 1. Per germline, CDR1 ENHRY and CDR2 SYGVKD. The CDR3 length is 14 residues. The CDR3 reads CAIRGTGGNTEAFF. The DNA of the CDR3 is TGTGCCATCAGGGGGACAGGGGGGAACACTGAAGCTTTCTTT.

This CDR3 reads CASRPWAADPYSNQPQHF. The CDR3 coding sequence is TGTGCCAGCAGACCCTGGGCAGCCGATCCCTATAGCAATCAGCCCCAGCATTTT. The V gene is TRBV14, the J gene TRBJ1-5; no firm D call. V lost 6 bases to trimming and J lost 0 bases, with 21 bases between them. Germline V gene lookup returns CDR1 SGHDN and CDR2 FVKESK. There are 18 residues in the CDR3.

V gene TRBV11-3 combines with J gene TRBJ2-5; TRBD1 matches 8 bases. Trimming took 5 bases from V and 5 from J; bases not matched to a gene: 7. This CDR3 contains 14 residues. Germline assignment: CDR1 SGHNT and CDR2 YENEEA. In DNA form, the CDR3 reads TGTGCCAGCAGCCTCCGGACAGGGATGGAGACCCAGTACTTC. The encoded protein is CASSLRTGMETQYF. The full variable domain, completed using reference TRBV11-3 and TRBJ2-5, is EAGVVQSPRYKIIEKKQPVAFWCNPISGHNTLYWYLQNLGQGPELLIRYENEEAVDDSQLPKDRFSAERLKGVDSTLKIQPAELGDSAVYLCASSLRTGMETQYFGPGTRLLVL.

The CDR3 DNA sequence: TGTGCCAGTAGGAGGGGACAGGGGATTTCCATGAACACTGAAGCTTTCTTT. Protein: CASRRGQGISMNTEAFF. This chain connects TRBV19 to TRBJ1-1, with 10 bases that match TRBD1. Germline loops: CDR1 LNHDA, CDR2 SQIVND (reference sequence). The CDR3 covers 17 residues. V gave up 6 bases and J gave up 0 bases; unmatched junction bases: 10.

This chain joins TRBV5-1 and TRBJ2-2; TRBD2 aligns across 14 bases. The CDR3 totals 16 residues. V was pared by 3 bases and J by 6 bases, with 4 bases of the junction left unmatched. Per germline, CDR1 SGHRS and CDR2 YFSETQ. The CDR3, as DNA: TGCGCCAGCAGCTCAGGACTAGCGGGAGGTTCCGGGGAGCTGTTTTTT. Translating it yields CASSSGLAGGSGELFF.

This clone was detected only a few times. This chain connects TRBV2 to TRBJ2-7, with a weak D call TRBD2 (5 bases). The CDR3 is 13 residues long. Per the germline V gene, CDR1 is SNHLY and CDR2 is FYNNEI. V lost 5 bases to trimming and J lost 2 bases, with 10 bases between them. CDR3 DNA: TGTGCCAGCAGTCCCATCGGGACCTACGAGCAGTACTTC. This sequence encodes CASSPIGTYEQYF.

The CDR3 DNA sequence: TGTGCCAGCAGCCCGCAGGGGAACTATGGCTACACCTTC. This codes for CASSPQGNYGYTF. The chain has TRBV7-3 and TRBJ1-2, with TRBD1 as a possible D gene (6 bases). The CDR3 length is 13 residues. CDR1 and CDR2 (germline): SGHTA, FQGTGA. V lost 5 bases and J 2 bases, leaving 9 bases between the germline ends.

V usage is TRBV6-6 and J usage is TRBJ2-5; D possibly corresponds to TRBD2 (5 bases). The CDR3 has 14 amino acids. Germline-derived CDR1 and CDR2 are MNHNY and SVGAGI (reference sequence). The V end lost 4 bases, the J end lost 7 bases, and 16 bases lay between the germline ends. The CDR3 DNA follows: TGTGCCAGCAGTTCGTCTTCCGGTACTAGGACCCAGTACTTC. Translated: CASSSSSGTRTQYF.

The chain carries TRBV6-2 or TRBV6-3 and TRBJ2-1; no firm D call. The CDR3 has 15 amino acids. Germline V gives CDR1 MNHEY, CDR2 SVGEGT. V shed 2 bases and J shed 8 bases, with 16 bases lying between them. As DNA, the CDR3 is TGTGCCAGCAGTTACACCAGCGTCAAATGGGATGAGCAGTTCTTC. It codes for CASSYTSVKWDEQFF.